This entry features one TCR beta chain sequence. The antigen this receptor binds is unknown. The sample holds no much larger clone one base away, and base qualities are not on file. The library was built by means of the immunoSEQ multiplex PCR assay. A mixture of 60 forward primers for TCR Vbeta segments and 13 reverse primers for TCR Jbeta segments was used in the multiplex PCR. The CDR3 region of rearranged TCR beta genes was amplified from genomic DNA by a multiplex PCR assay. The amplified TCR beta libraries were sequenced on the Illumina HiSeq System as 87-base-pair reads. Turning to the authors' computational methods: A later analysis tallied tens of millions of unique TCR beta chains across the 550 to 850 repertoires, and about 12 million of those chains were shared by two or more donors. A nearest-neighbor algorithm error-corrected the raw reads and collapsed the reads into unique sequences, merging closely related sequences to remove PCR and sequencing errors. CDR3 sequences were aligned to IMGT reference sequences to assign V, D and J gene segments. Each retained sequence needed at least a six-nucleotide match to both a V gene segment and a J gene segment. Rearrangements were called productive when the CDR3 lacked stop codons and stayed in frame with V and J; all others were non-productive. Following IMGT convention, CDR3 was defined as the stretch from the second conserved V-encoded cysteine up to the conserved J-encoded phenylalanine. In an earlier analysis of around 540 of the donors, sequences lacking an unambiguous match to a single V gene segment were excluded. An earlier analysis of 500 to 600 of the donors classified V segments as functional when productive rearrangements were above 56.7% and as segregating when the standard deviation between donors was above 5%. To diagnose cytomegalovirus status from the catalog of TCR beta chain sequences, a statistical classification framework was built. A later analysis assigned V and J genes by comparing TCR nucleotide sequences with IMGT/GENE-DB human TR gene sequences. A later analysis assigned CDR3 sequences and most-parsimonious VDJ recombination scenarios with the TCRdist pipeline. In a later analysis, each TCR beta chain was defined by its CDR3 amino acid sequence together with its V-gene family, and reads lacking a unique V-gene family were excluded. As a way to deal with suspected cross-contamination and a sequencing artifact, a later analysis dropped roughly 620 nucleotide sequences that were highly shared and had low generation probability. A later analysis calculated a clonal expansion index for each public chain from normalized within-repertoire ranks of inferred template counts. In a later analysis, generation probabilities were computed with a VDJ recombination model fitted to out-of-frame rearrangements, and the resulting probabilities were checked against IGoR. In a later analysis, hypergeometric tests were used to score TCR-TCR, TCR-HLA and TCR-CMV co-occurrence, with a repertoire-size bias correction applied to TCR pairs. To estimate false discovery rates, a later analysis permuted the HLA or CMV assignments 20 times. In a later analysis, co-occurring TCRs were grouped using DBSCAN, with TCRdist sequence similarity added in when clustering inside HLA-allele-positive subsets. For co-occurrence clustering, repertoires with fewer than 30,000 or more than 120,000 public chains were excluded, along with a handful of repertoires with anomalous nucleotide sharing. TCRdb mirrors the immuneACCESS table, restricted to in-frame sequences. Some clones are absent from its copies; in checked studies, under half trace to an unresolved V gene, and the reason for the others is unknown. That table furnishes V, J and clone size, whereas the DNA furnished D and trimming. This sample lists about 120,000 clones; 81% were detected once. The ten largest clones represent roughly 2.2% of the sample.

This specimen comes from a study of cytomegalovirus exposure and HLA in healthy donors (dated by TCRdb to about 2017). Regarding the research as a whole: In an earlier analysis of approximately 640 of the donors, 276 Gb of sequence data and just under 120 million unique TCR beta sequences from about 179 million T cells were reported. Among about 370 genotyped donors of the cohort, an average of roughly 230,000 unique TCR beta nucleotide sequences was sequenced per donor, of which roughly 17% were non-productive. Donor age, sex, ethnicity and CMV serostatus were compiled together with the repertoire data. Every repertoire in the discovery cohort had been generated on one and the same sequencing platform. An earlier analysis of 587 of the donors used high-throughput TCR beta sequencing to judge whether each TCR beta V gene segment behaved as functional or pseudogenic. Typing coverage varied by locus: roughly 620-640 donors for A, B, C, DRB1 and DQB1; around 560 for DQA1; about 590 for DPA1; around 450 for DPB1. High-throughput TCR immunosequencing, statistical association of individual TCRs with disease status, and machine learning were combined to predict cytomegalovirus infection status. The study was designed to test whether signatures of past pathogen exposure could be identified by cataloging public T cell receptors. In the later analysis, no new phenotypic data were used to find candidate immune exposures; instead, reliance was placed on TCR beta sequences and their occurrence across donors. Five DR-DQ haplotypes were treated as single units for association and clustering because of strong linkage in the cohort. HLA typing covered class I and class II loci at four-digit resolution. An early release covering around 630 HLA-typed donors comprised roughly 300 gigabases of sequencing data and about 90 million unique TCR sequences. A later genetic analysis took genome-wide SNP genotypes for about 55% of the roughly 700 donors and used that subset as a discovery cohort. The study used immunosequencing to profile the T cell repertoires of under 700 subjects and linked those repertoires to cytomegalovirus serostatus. Among the roughly 400 genotyped donors, approximately 81% belonged to the genetic ancestry cluster associated with self-reported Caucasian donors. A separate validation cohort of approximately 120 different subjects was used in addition to the 666-subject first cohort. A later analysis re-examined previously published TCR beta repertoires from just over 650 donors and added high-resolution HLA genotyping to investigate patterns of TCR occurrence.

Trimmed from V: 4 bases; trimmed from J: 5 bases; junction bases lacking a gene match: 8. The CDR3 has 15 amino acids, counting the end cysteine and phenylalanine. Just CDR3 DNA is preserved here, 45 bases in frame from base 1. The germline V gene sets CDR1 to SGHRS and CDR2 to YFSETQ. Results and caveats for the whole study, not just this receptor: It was suggested by the authors that the approach could potentially be generalized to other disease states and immunological phenotypes. In a later analysis, 16,951 TCR beta sequences were associated with specific HLA alleles at a false discovery rate of 0.05. Broadly in line with IMGT annotations, most TCR beta V segments showed up in productive rearrangements about 87% or about 30% of the time in an earlier analysis of under 700 of the donors. The only immune exposure information available for the cohort was CMV serostatus. The study gave a list of some 150 TCR beta chains associated with cytomegalovirus. Because counts were too low, about 15 rarely observed V segments, including chromosome 9 orphons, were left out of the earlier analysis of 587 of the donors. Because the 87-base-pair reads could not distinguish some IMGT-functional V segments, including TRBV6-2 and TRBV6-3, those segments were excluded. In both the original and validation cohorts, the classifier was reported to diagnose cytomegalovirus status with high specificity and sensitivity. While some public TCRs were present in many individuals, most TCR sequences turned up only very rarely across donors. Only TCR beta chains were sequenced in this cohort, and the absence of alpha or paired-chain data limited detectable features. The sequencing pipeline was judged likely to have produced a cluster of highly shared sequence variants as a technical artifact. In a later genetic analysis, a missense DCLRE1C variant was associated with V-gene and J-gene trimming of TCR beta chains, and the association was replicated in an independent cohort. According to a later analysis, parvovirus B19, influenza, CMV and Epstein-Barr virus appeared linked to several top co-occurrence clusters. Compared with equally common non-associated chains, HLA-associated TCR beta chains in a later analysis were more clonally expanded and had lower generation probabilities. Linkage disequilibrium might explain the correlated functional status among segregating V segments, but an unknown experimental factor could not be excluded. The presence/absence analyses assumed that sequencing depth was roughly uniform across donors, and that assumption may not be true. A later genetic analysis reported fewer N-insertions in productive TCRs among donors in an Asian-associated ancestry cluster than the roughly 620-donor mean. A later analysis found that TCR association rates varied across HLA loci, with DRB1 alleles showing the most associated TCRs and HLA-C alleles the fewest. In vitro tests confirmed that a few of the cytomegalovirus-associated TCR beta chains recognize cytomegalovirus antigens. A further reported finding was that TCR beta sequences accurately predicted the HLA-A and HLA-B alleles for most subjects in the first cohort. A later analysis found that most CMV-associated TCR beta chains appeared HLA-restricted, with HLA associations seemingly driven largely by CMV exposure. Because some donors lacked HLA typing at each locus, the association tests relied only on the typed subset. Assigning TCR associations to individual alleles was difficult when HLA alleles, especially DR and DQ, strongly co-occurred.

The cohort consisted of 600 to 750 healthy bone marrow donors. All cohort members were sampled while nominally healthy, although unrecorded immune exposures were likely present. The donor tested CMV seronegative, placing the donor among the 300 to 400 seronegative members of the cohort. Each donor provided a peripheral blood sample, and peripheral blood mononuclear cells were used for TCR beta sequencing. Genomic DNA extraction from the blood cell samples was performed with the Qiagen DNeasy Blood Extraction Kit. The sequencing input was PBMCs. The TCR comes from a woman aged 40 to 50 in good health and CMV-seronegative. The chain uses TRBV5-1 and TRBJ2-2; the junction holds 7 bases that match TRBD1. The nucleotide sequence reads as follows: TGCGCCAGCAGCCCGCGGACAGGAGGTACCGGGGAGCTGTTTTTT. This sequence encodes CASSPRTGGTGELFF.